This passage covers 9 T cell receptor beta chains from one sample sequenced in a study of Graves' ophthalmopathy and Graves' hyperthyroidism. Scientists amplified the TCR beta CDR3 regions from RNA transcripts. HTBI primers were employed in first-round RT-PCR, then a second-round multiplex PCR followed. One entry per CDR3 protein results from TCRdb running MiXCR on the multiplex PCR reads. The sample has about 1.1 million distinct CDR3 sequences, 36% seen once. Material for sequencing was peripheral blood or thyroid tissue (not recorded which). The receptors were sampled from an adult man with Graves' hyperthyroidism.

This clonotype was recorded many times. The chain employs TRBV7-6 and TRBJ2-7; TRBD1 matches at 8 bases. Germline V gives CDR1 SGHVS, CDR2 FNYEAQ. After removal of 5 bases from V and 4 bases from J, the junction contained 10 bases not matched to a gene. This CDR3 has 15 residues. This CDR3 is CASSPKGQGFYEQYF. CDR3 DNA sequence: TGTGCCAGCAGCCCAAAAGGACAGGGTTTTTACGAGCAGTACTTC.

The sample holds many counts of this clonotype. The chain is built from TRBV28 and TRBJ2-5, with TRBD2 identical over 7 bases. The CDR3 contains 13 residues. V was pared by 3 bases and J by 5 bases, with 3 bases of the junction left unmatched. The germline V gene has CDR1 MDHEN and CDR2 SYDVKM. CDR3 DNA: TGTGCCAGCAGTTTCAGCGGGACTGAGACCCAGTACTTC. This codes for CASSFSGTETQYF.

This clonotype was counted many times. The CDR3 coding sequence is TGCGCCAGCAGCCAAGAAGGGGTCCGGAACACCGGGGAGCTGTTTTTT. Translation: CASSQEGVRNTGELFF. J is TRBJ2-2 and V is TRBV4-3; tentative D call: TRBD1 (5 bases). The CDR3 contains 16 residues. With 0 bases removed from V and 1 base from J, the gap between germline ends came to 9 bases. Germline lookup yields CDR1 LGHNA and CDR2 YSLEER.

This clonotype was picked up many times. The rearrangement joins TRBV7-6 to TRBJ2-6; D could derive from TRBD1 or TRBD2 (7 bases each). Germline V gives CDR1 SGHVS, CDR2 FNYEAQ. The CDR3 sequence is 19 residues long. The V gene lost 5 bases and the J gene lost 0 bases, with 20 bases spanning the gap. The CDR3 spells CASSQRDRPQGSGANVLTF. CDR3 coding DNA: TGTGCCAGCAGCCAGCGGGACAGACCCCAGGGCTCTGGGGCCAACGTCCTGACTTTC.

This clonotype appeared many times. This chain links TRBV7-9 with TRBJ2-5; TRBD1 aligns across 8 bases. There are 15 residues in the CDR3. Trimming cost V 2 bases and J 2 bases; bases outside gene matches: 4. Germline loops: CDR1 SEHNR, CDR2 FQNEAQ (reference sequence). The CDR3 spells CASSLRRQGQETQYF. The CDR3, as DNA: TGTGCCAGCAGCTTACGAAGACAGGGGCAAGAGACCCAGTACTTC.

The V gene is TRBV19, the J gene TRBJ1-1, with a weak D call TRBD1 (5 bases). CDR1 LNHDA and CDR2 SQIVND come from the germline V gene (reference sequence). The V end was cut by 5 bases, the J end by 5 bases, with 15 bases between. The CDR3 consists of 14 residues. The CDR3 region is CASSRGKRVTEAFF. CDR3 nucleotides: TGTGCCAGTAGTCGGGGGAAGAGGGTAACTGAAGCTTTCTTT.

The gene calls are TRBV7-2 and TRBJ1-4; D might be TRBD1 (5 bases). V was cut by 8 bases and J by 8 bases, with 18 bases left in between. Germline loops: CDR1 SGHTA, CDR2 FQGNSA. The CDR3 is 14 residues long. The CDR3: CASAWDGLSEKLFF. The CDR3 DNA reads TGTGCCAGCGCTTGGGACGGTTTGTCCGAAAAACTGTTTTTT. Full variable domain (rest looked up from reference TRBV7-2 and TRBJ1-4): GAGVSQSPSNKVTEKGKDVELRCDPISGHTALYWYRQSLGQGLEFLIYFQGNSAPDKSGLPSDRFSAERTGGSVSTLTIQRTQQEDSAVYLCASAWDGLSEKLFFGSGTQLSVL.

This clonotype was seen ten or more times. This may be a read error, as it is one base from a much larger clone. The CDR3 loop is CASSDLKTQYF. The CDR3 DNA sequence: TGTGCCAGCAGTGATTTAAAGACCCAGTACTTC. The chain carries TRBV12-3 or TRBV12-4 and TRBJ2-5; D ambiguous. Trimming shortened V by 5 bases and J by 6 bases, and 7 bases separated the two germline ends. This CDR3 is built from 11 residues.

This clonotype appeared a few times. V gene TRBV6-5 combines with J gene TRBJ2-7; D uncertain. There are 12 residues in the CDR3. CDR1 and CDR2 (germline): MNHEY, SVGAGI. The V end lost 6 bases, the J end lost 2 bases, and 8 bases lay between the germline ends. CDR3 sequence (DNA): TGTGCCAGCAGGAGGACCGCCTACGAGCAGTACTTC. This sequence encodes CASRRTAYEQYF.